These 32 T cell receptor beta chains were all obtained from the same sample, sequenced in a study of cytomegalovirus exposure and HLA in healthy donors. A multiplex PCR was run with 60 Vbeta primers and 13 Jbeta primers. Measured with immunoSEQ multiplex PCR; TCRdb has only the in-frame clones, and not every one. The sample has approximately 240,000 clones, approximately 90% seen once. What was sequenced was PBMCs. These receptors all come from a woman under 30 in good health and CMV-seronegative.

This rearrangement joins TRBV29-1 to TRBJ1-4; D might be TRBD1 (5 bases). The length of the CDR3 is 15 residues. The V gene's germline CDR1 is SQVTM and CDR2 ANQGSEA. Trimming pared 8 bases from V and 5 bases from J, leaving 21 bases between. The CDR3 here is CSTSAGWGMNEKLFF. The CDR3 DNA reads as TGCAGCACTTCCGCGGGGTGGGGGATGAATGAAAAACTGTTTTTT.

The chain recombines TRBV5-1 with TRBJ2-1, with D unresolved. Germline loops: CDR1 SGHRS, CDR2 YFSETQ. V gave up 4 bases and J gave up 4 bases, with 15 bases separating them. CDR3 length: 15 residues. This chain's CDR3 is CASSQPQNVYNEQFF. CDR3 bases: TGCGCCAGCAGCCAACCACAGAACGTATACAATGAGCAGTTCTTC.

The V and J genes are TRBV6-1 and TRBJ2-6; 8 bases line up with TRBD1. Losses at the gene ends were 4 bases for V and 4 bases for J; bases not matched to a gene: 9. Germline V lookup: CDR1 MNHNS, CDR2 SASEGT. CDR3 size: 17 residues. CDR3 amino acids: CASSGDRQLVGANVLTF. The CDR3, as DNA: TGTGCCAGCAGTGGGGACAGGCAACTGGTAGGGGCCAACGTCCTGACTTTC.

The chain combines TRBV7-8 with TRBJ1-3; tentatively, D is TRBD1 (6 bases). Trimming cost V 2 bases and J 4 bases, with 24 bases left between them. This CDR3 comprises 19 residues. Germline lookup yields CDR1 SGHVS and CDR2 FQNEAQ. Written as DNA, the CDR3 is TGTGCCAGCAGCTTAAAAGGGGCTACGGACAGTTGGTCGGGAAACACCATATATTTT. This sequence encodes CASSLKGATDSWSGNTIYF.

J is TRBJ1-1 and V is TRBV10-2; no definite D call. Trimming shortened V by 8 bases and J by 7 bases, and 23 bases separated the two germline ends. Germline values: CDR1 WSHSY, CDR2 SAAADI. The CDR3 loop spans 15 amino acids. In DNA form, the CDR3 reads TGCGCCAGCCGAGGAACGACCGGTGGCTTGGGTGAAGCTTTCTTT. Its translation is CASRGTTGGLGEAFF.

This rearrangement joins TRBV7-9 to TRBJ2-2; 9 bases match TRBD2. Losses at the gene ends were 0 bases for V and 2 bases for J; bases not matched to a gene: 4. Looked up from germline, CDR1 is SEHNR and CDR2 is FQNEAQ (reference sequence). CDR3 length equals 17 residues. Here the CDR3 DNA reads TGTGCCAGCAGCTTAGCCGGCGGGAGGGCCAACACCGGGGAGCTGTTTTTT. Residues: CASSLAGGRANTGELFF.

This clone has only one observation. Here the CDR3 reads CASKPIRDSNYNEQFF. Here the CDR3 DNA reads TGCGCCAGCAAACCCATCCGGGACTCGAACTACAATGAGCAGTTCTTC. The chain employs TRBV5-1 and TRBJ2-1; D possibly corresponds to TRBD2 (6 bases). This CDR3 comprises 16 residues. The germline V gene has CDR1 SGHRS and CDR2 YFSETQ. The ends were cut back, 6 bases at V and 3 bases at J, with 19 bases in the middle.

The genes are TRBV9 and TRBJ2-3, with D unresolved. Germline V gene data show CDR1 as SGDLS and CDR2 as YYNGEE. The CDR3 has 15 amino acids. Trimming removed 3 bases from V and 1 base from J, with 12 bases in between. CDR3: CASSADNYGTDTQYF. CDR3 DNA sequence: TGTGCCAGCAGCGCGGATAACTACGGCACAGATACGCAGTATTTT.

This clone was seen a handful of times. V is TRBV7-6 and J is TRBJ1-2; 7 nucleotides match TRBD1. V gave up 4 bases and J gave up 3 bases; unmatched junction bases: 14. CDR1 is SGHVS and CDR2 is FNYEAQ in the germline V gene. There are 17 residues in the CDR3. The CDR3 nucleotides read TGTGCCAGCAGCTCAGATCCCGGGACAGCATTGGACTATGGCTACACCTTC. It specifies CASSSDPGTALDYGYTF.

This chain links TRBV15 with TRBJ2-5, with D maybe TRBD2 (6 bases). Germline lookup yields CDR1 LNHNV and CDR2 YYDKDF (reference sequence). CDR3 size: 15 residues. V dropped 0 bases and J dropped 5 bases, with 13 bases sitting between them. The CDR3 loop is CATSRDLAVFETQYF. The CDR3 bases are TGTGCCACCAGCAGAGATTTAGCGGTCTTTGAGACCCAGTACTTC.

The chain recombines TRBV11-3 with TRBJ1-1; 10 positions match TRBD1. V was clipped by 5 bases and J by 5 bases; unmatched bases: 5. Looked up from germline, CDR1 is SGHNT and CDR2 is YENEEA. The CDR3 extends over 14 amino acids. Here the CDR3 DNA reads TGTGCCAGCAGCCCGCCGGGACAGGGGACTGAAGCTTTCTTT. Protein product: CASSPPGQGTEAFF.

The chain joins TRBV6-5 to TRBJ2-5; TRBD2 aligns across 9 bases. The germline gives CDR1 MNHEY, CDR2 SVGAGI. The CDR3 covers 16 residues. V shed 0 bases and J 7 bases; nucleotides not matched to a gene: 9. The CDR3, as DNA: TGTGCCAGCAGTTACTCGGTAGCGGGGGCCAAGGGGACCCAGTACTTC. This encodes CASSYSVAGAKGTQYF.

The genes are TRBV9 and TRBJ1-2; 8 positions agree with TRBD1. This CDR3 has 15 residues. The junction had 11 bases not matched to a gene; V was cut back by 4 bases and J by 6 bases. Germline CDR1 is SGDLS and CDR2 is YYNGEE. The CDR3 here is CASSSGQGRMHGYTF. The CDR3 DNA follows: TGTGCCAGCAGCTCTGGACAGGGTAGAATGCATGGCTACACCTTC.

This clone was recorded once. The J gene is TRBJ2-7, the V gene TRBV7-2; D remains ambiguous. Trimming left V 4 bases short and J 3 bases short, with 4 bases between. CDR3 length: 11 amino acids. The V gene's germline CDR1 is SGHTA and CDR2 FQGNSA. The CDR3 here is CASSSYYEQYF. The CDR3, as DNA: TGTGCCAGCAGCTCCTACTACGAGCAGTACTTC.

CDR3 sequence: CASSRHSYNEQFF. The DNA of the CDR3 is TGTGCCAGCAGCAGGCACTCCTACAATGAGCAGTTCTTC. V and J are TRBV27 and TRBJ2-1; the D is unclear. Trimming removed 6 bases at V and 0 bases at J, with 6 bases between. This CDR3 spans 13 amino acids. Germline V gives CDR1 MNHEY, CDR2 SMNVEV (reference sequence).

The J gene is TRBJ1-4, the V gene TRBV6-5; no clear D. Between the trimmed V and J ends, which lost 2 bases and 4 bases, there was a span of 5 bases. The CDR3 contains 13 residues. The germline gives CDR1 MNHEY, CDR2 SVGAGI. The CDR3 region is CASSYVVNEKLFF. The CDR3 bases are TGTGCCAGCAGTTACGTAGTTAATGAAAAACTGTTTTTT.

This chain uses TRBV6-5 with TRBJ2-7; 11 positions match TRBD2. Germline trimming cut 6 bases from V and 3 bases from J; bases unmatched to any gene: 4. Germline-derived CDR1 and CDR2 are MNHEY and SVGAGI. The CDR3 extends over 14 amino acids. The CDR3 loop is CASSRTSGGYEQYF. The DNA of the CDR3 is TGTGCCAGCAGCCGCACTAGCGGGGGCTACGAGCAGTACTTC.

The rearrangement links TRBV5-6 to TRBJ2-7; D is possibly TRBD2 (7 bases). Deletions cut 4 bases from V and 6 bases from J, with 17 bases between. In germline, CDR1 is SGHDT, CDR2 YYEEEE. The CDR3 is 14 amino acids. CDR3 in amino acids: CASSRGGGAGEQYF. The CDR3 coding sequence is TGTGCCAGCAGCCGTGGGGGGGGCGCGGGCGAGCAGTACTTC.

This chain joins TRBV11-3 and TRBJ2-7; TRBD2 agrees at 8 bases. The CDR3 contains 12 residues. J was trimmed by 5 bases and V by 8 bases; bases with no gene match: 5. Germline CDR1 SGHNT, CDR2 YENEEA. The CDR3 protein is CASSGLEHEQYF. CDR3 DNA: TGTGCCAGCTCGGGACTAGAGCACGAGCAGTACTTC.

The rearrangement uses TRBV7-9 and TRBJ1-1, with a weak D call TRBD1 (6 bases). V lost 4 bases to trimming and J lost 10 bases, with 25 bases between them. The CDR3 consists of 16 residues. CDR1 and CDR2 (germline): SEHNR, FQNEAQ (reference sequence). The CDR3 sequence is CASSSRGASEREVAFF. The CDR3 DNA reads as TGTGCCAGCAGCTCCCGGGGGGCCAGTGAGAGGGAGGTAGCTTTCTTT.

V usage is TRBV15 and J usage is TRBJ2-2; D is uncertain. V was pared by 3 bases and J by 7 bases, with 6 bases between. This CDR3 is 12 amino acids long. Germline V gives CDR1 LNHNV, CDR2 YYDKDF (reference sequence). The CDR3 loop is CATSRTVGELFF. The CDR3, as DNA: TGTGCCACCAGCAGGACTGTCGGGGAGCTGTTTTTT.

The chain has TRBV18 and TRBJ2-1, with 10 bases that match TRBD1. Trimming at V came to 4 bases and at J to 4 bases, leaving 4 bases not matched to a gene. The length of the CDR3 is 15 residues. The germline CDR1 and CDR2 sequences are KGHSH and LQKENI. CDR3 coding DNA: TGTGCCAGCTCACTAGACAGGGGGCCTTACAATGAGCAGTTCTTC. This sequence encodes CASSLDRGPYNEQFF.

The chain links TRBV9 to TRBJ2-5; 8 bases agree with TRBD1. V was pared by 0 bases and J by 4 bases, with 5 bases of the junction left unmatched. Germline V gives CDR1 SGDLS, CDR2 YYNGEE. The CDR3 loop spans 15 amino acids. The CDR3 spells CASSVVGTGGETQYF. The CDR3 DNA sequence: TGTGCCAGCAGCGTAGTTGGGACAGGAGGAGAGACCCAGTACTTC.

This clone was observed a few times. The CDR3 DNA reads as TGTGCCAGCAGCTTGTCTTTGGAGGCTGAGCAGTTCTTC. It codes for CASSLSLEAEQFF. This sequence joins TRBV5-6 and TRBJ2-1; D perhaps matches TRBD2 (5 bases). The germline CDR1 and CDR2 sequences are SGHDT and YYEEEE. CDR3 length: 13 amino acids. V shed 1 base and J shed 9 bases, with 11 bases lying between them.

The chain employs TRBV9 and TRBJ2-5, with 12 positions matching TRBD2. The CDR3 has 15 amino acids. The junction had 7 bases not matched to a gene; V was cut back by 5 bases and J by 5 bases. Germline values: CDR1 SGDLS, CDR2 YYNGEE. The chain's CDR3 is CASSPSGGGWETQYF. CDR3 sequence (DNA): TGTGCCAGCAGTCCTAGCGGGGGGGGTTGGGAGACCCAGTACTTC.

CDR3 region: CASSAGLAGEQSEQYF. The CDR3 DNA reads as TGTGCCAGCAGTGCGGGACTAGCGGGAGAACAAAGCGAGCAGTACTTC. The V gene is TRBV2, the J gene TRBJ2-7, with 14 bases fitting TRBD2. V dropped 4 bases and J dropped 6; count of bases not matched to a gene: 8. The CDR3 is made up of 16 amino acids. Germline V lookup: CDR1 SNHLY, CDR2 FYNNEI.

This clone has only one observation. The chain recombines TRBV11-2 with TRBJ1-2; D perhaps matches TRBD1 (5 bases). V dropped 6 bases and J dropped 4 bases, with 12 bases sitting between them. There are 13 residues in the CDR3. From germline, CDR1 is SGHAT and CDR2 FQNNGV. The chain's CDR3 is CASSYDRTYGYTF. In DNA form, the CDR3 reads TGTGCCAGCAGTTATGACAGAACCTATGGCTACACCTTC.

The V and J genes are TRBV5-1 and TRBJ2-7, with D perhaps TRBD2 (7 bases). The CDR3 spans 15 residues. The germline V gene encodes CDR1 SGHRS and CDR2 YFSETQ. V lost 0 bases to trimming and J lost 4 bases, with 14 bases between them. CDR3 amino acids: CASSLDGGRRYEQYF. CDR3 DNA: TGCGCCAGCAGCTTGGACGGGGGGCGGCGGTACGAGCAGTACTTC.

This chain joins TRBV27 and TRBJ2-2, with 7 bases lining up with TRBD1. CDR3 length: 14 amino acids. V lost 5 bases to trimming and J lost 1 base; unmatched junction nucleotides: 1. Germline lookup yields CDR1 MNHEY and CDR2 SMNVEV (reference sequence). The CDR3 is CASSRDRNTGELFF. CDR3 in DNA: TGTGCCAGCAGTAGGGACAGGAACACCGGGGAGCTGTTTTTT.

The rearrangement joins TRBV5-6 to TRBJ2-1; 13 bases align to TRBD2. The CDR3 sequence is 17 residues long. Losses at the gene ends were 4 bases for V and 7 bases for J; bases not matched to a gene: 11. Germline V gene sequence: CDR1 SGHDT, CDR2 YYEEEE. The CDR3 is CASSIGLAGVLKNEQFF. The CDR3 nucleotides are TGTGCCAGCAGCATCGGACTAGCGGGGGTCCTAAAAAATGAGCAGTTCTTC.

This chain uses TRBV11-2 with TRBJ1-6, with 8 bases matching TRBD1. Germline CDR1 is SGHAT and CDR2 is FQNNGV. This CDR3 is 18 amino acids long. The ends lost 2 bases at V and 6 bases at J; junction bases unmatched: 12. The CDR3 loop is CASSLITGGTGLNSPLHF. The CDR3 coding sequence is TGTGCCAGCAGCTTAATAACCGGGGGGACAGGACTTAATTCACCCCTCCACTTT.

V gene TRBV19 combines with J gene TRBJ1-5; unclear D gene. CDR3 size: 15 residues. With 10 bases removed from V and 2 bases from J, the gap between germline ends came to 18 bases. Germline CDR1 and CDR2: LNHDA and SQIVND (reference sequence). CDR3: CATNEVGLGNQPQHF. The CDR3 DNA reads as TGTGCCACTAATGAGGTCGGCTTGGGCAATCAGCCCCAGCATTTT.